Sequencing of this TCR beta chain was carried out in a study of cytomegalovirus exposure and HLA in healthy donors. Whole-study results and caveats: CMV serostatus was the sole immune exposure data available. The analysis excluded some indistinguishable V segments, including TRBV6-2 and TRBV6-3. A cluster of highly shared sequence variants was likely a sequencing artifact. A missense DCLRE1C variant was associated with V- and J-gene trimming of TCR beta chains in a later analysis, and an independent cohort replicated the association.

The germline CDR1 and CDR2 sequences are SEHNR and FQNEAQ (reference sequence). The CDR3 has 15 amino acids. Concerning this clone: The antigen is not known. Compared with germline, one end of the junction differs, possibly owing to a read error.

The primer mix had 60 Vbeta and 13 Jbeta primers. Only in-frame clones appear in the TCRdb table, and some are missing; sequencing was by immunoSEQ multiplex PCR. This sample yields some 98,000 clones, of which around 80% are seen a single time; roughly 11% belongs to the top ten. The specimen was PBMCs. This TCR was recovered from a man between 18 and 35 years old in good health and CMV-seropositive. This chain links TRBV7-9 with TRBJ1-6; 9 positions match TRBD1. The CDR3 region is CAGSRDRGKPSPLHF. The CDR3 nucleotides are TGTGCCGGCAGCCGAGACAGGGGGAAACCTTCACCCCTCCACTTT.